Detailed here is one T cell receptor beta chain. This specimen comes from a study of T cell repertoires in cytomegalovirus infection. The CDR3 consists of 16 residues. Unmatched junction bases numbered 12, after V lost 6 bases and J lost 7 bases. Germline lookup yields CDR1 MNHEY and CDR2 SVGEGT. TCRdb re-analysed the reads in MiXCR, keeping a single row per CDR3 protein. This table holds approximately 190,000 distinct CDR3 sequences, approximately 30% found once. Sample: PBMCs. V usage is TRBV6-2 or TRBV6-3 and J usage is TRBJ1-6, with TRBD1 matching 7 bases. The clonotype was recovered from a human donor in good health (CMV status not recorded). Some clones in this sample may be carry-over from other donors' samples. CDR3 sequence (DNA): TGTGCCAGCAGATATCGTTCCACAGGGGACAATTCACCCCTCCACTTT. Translation gives CASRYRSTGDNSPLHF.